The T cell receptor (beta chain) under discussion was sequenced for a study of blood T cell repertoires in COVID-19. On the study more broadly: Spain, Italy and the United States supplied samples that represented acute and convalescent COVID-19.

Study processing details: Scientists estimated how many nucleated cells there were by amplifying reference gene primers. Sequencing was performed with immunoSEQ multiplex PCR; in TCRdb, only in-frame clones are kept and a portion is missing. V and J calls and clone size are copied from that table; D and trimming were computed from the DNA. The sample shows tens of thousands of clones, 75% to 85% of them seen only once. Sequenced: peripheral blood. This TCR derives from a woman older than 75 with acute or convalescent COVID-19.

CDR3 DNA: TGTGCCAGCAGTCCTGCGATGGCGGGAACCTCCAATGAGCAGTTCTTC. Protein sequence: CASSPAMAGTSNEQFF. The chain joins TRBV28 to TRBJ2-1, with TRBD2 as a possible D gene (6 bases). Per the germline V gene, CDR1 is MDHEN and CDR2 is SYDVKM. This CDR3 has 16 residues. Trimming removed 5 bases from V and 6 bases from J, with 20 bases in between.